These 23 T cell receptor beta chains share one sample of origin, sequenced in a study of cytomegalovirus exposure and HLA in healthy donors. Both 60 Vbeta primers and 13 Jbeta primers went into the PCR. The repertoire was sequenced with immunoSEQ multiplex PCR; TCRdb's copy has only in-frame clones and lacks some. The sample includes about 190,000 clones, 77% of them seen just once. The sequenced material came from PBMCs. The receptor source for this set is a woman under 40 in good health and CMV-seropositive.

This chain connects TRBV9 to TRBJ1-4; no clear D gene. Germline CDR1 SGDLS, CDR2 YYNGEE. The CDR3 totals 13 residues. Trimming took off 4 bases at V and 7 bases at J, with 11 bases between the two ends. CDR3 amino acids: CASSQAIGEKLFF. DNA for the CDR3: TGTGCCAGCAGCCAAGCGATAGGTGAAAAACTGTTTTTT.

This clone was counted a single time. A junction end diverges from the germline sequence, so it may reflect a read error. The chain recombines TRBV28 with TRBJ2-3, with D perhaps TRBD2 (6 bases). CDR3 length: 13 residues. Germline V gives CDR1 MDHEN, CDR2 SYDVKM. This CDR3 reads CASSFTSTETQYF. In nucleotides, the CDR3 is TGTGCCAGCAGTTTCACTAGCACAGAGACGCAGTATTTT.

In DNA form, the CDR3 reads TGTGCCAGCAGTCACGAGCCCAATCAGCCCCAGCATTTT. Translation gives CASSHEPNQPQHF. The V call is TRBV6-6, the J call TRBJ1-5; D gene ambiguous. The CDR3 is 13 residues long. Germline values: CDR1 MNHNY, CDR2 SVGAGI (reference sequence). The V end lost 5 bases, the J end lost 3 bases, and 8 bases lay between the germline ends.

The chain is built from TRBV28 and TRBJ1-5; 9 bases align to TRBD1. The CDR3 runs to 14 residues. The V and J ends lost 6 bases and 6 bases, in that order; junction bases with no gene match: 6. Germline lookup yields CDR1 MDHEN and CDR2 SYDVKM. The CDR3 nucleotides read TGTGCCAGCAGGGTGGGACAGGGAAGTCAGCCCCAGCATTTT. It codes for CASRVGQGSQPQHF.

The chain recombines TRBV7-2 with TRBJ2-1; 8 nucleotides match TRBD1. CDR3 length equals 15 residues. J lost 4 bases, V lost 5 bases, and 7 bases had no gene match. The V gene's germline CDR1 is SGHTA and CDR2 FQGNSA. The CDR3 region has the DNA TGTGCCAGCAGCCCTGCCGGGACAGGTTACAATGAGCAGTTCTTC. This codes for CASSPAGTGYNEQFF.

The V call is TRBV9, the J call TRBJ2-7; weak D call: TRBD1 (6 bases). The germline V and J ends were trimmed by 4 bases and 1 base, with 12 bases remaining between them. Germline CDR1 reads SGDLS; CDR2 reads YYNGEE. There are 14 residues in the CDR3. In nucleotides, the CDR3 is TGTGCCAGCAGCATTGGAAGGGGGTCCTACGAGCAGTACTTC. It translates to CASSIGRGSYEQYF.

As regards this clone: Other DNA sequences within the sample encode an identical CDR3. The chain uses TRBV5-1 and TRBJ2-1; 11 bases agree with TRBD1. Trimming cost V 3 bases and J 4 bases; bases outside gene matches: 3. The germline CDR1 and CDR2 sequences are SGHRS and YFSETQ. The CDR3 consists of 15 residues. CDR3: CASSSGTGGYNEQFF. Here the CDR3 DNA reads TGCGCCAGCAGCTCTGGGACAGGGGGGTACAATGAGCAGTTCTTC.

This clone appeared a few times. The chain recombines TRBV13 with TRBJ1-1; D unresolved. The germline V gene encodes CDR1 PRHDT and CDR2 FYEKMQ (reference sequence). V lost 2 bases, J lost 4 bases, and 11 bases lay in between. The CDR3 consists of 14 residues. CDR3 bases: TGTGCCAGCAGCTTATTATACAGTGCCACTGAAGCTTTCTTT. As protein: CASSLLYSATEAFF.

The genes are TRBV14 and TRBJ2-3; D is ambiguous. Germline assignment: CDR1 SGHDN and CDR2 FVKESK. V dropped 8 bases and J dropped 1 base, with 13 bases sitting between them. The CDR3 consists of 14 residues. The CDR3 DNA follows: TGTGCCAGCGCCCGAGAGCAACGCACAGATACGCAGTATTTT. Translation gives CASAREQRTDTQYF. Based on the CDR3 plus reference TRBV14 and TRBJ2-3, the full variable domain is EAGVTQFPSHSVIEKGQTVTLRCDPISGHDNLYWYRRVMGKEIKFLLHFVKESKQDESGMPNNRFLAERTGGTYSTLKVQPAELEDSGVYFCASAREQRTDTQYFGPGTRLTVL.

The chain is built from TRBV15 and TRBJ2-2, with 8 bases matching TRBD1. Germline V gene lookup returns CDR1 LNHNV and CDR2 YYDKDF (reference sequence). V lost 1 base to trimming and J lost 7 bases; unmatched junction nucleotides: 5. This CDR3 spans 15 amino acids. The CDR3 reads CATSRALGQGGELFF. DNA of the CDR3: TGTGCCACCAGCAGAGCTCTCGGACAGGGCGGGGAGCTGTTTTTT. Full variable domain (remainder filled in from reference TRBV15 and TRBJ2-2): DAMVIQNPRYQVTQFGKPVTLSCSQTLNHNVMYWYQQKSSQAPKLLFHYYDKDFNNEADTPDNFQSRRPNTSFCFLDIRSPGLGDTAMYLCATSRALGQGGELFFGEGSRLTVL.

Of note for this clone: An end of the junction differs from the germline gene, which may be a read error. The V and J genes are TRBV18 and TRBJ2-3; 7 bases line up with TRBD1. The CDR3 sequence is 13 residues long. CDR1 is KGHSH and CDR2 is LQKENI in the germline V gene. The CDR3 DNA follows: TGTGCCAGCTCGTTACAGGGGTCAGAGACGCAGTATTTT. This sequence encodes CASSLQGSETQYF. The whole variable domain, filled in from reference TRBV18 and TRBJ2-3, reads NAGVMQNPRHLVRRRGQEARLRCSPMKGHSHVYWYRQLPEEGLKFMVYLQKENIIDESGMPKERFSAEFPKEGPSILRIQQVVRGDSAAYFCASSLQGSETQYFGPGTRLTVL.

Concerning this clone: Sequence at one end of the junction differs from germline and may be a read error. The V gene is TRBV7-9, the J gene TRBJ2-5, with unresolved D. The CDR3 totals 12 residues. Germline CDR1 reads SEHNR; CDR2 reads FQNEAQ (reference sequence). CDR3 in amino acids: CSSSPRAGTQYF. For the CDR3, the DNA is TGTTCCAGCAGCCCTAGAGCCGGGACCCAGTACTTC.

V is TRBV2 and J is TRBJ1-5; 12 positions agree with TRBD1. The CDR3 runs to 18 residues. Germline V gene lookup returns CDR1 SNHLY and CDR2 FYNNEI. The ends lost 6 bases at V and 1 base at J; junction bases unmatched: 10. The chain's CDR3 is CASSGERGQGASNQPQHF. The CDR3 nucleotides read TGTGCCAGCAGCGGAGAAAGGGGACAGGGGGCGAGCAATCAGCCCCAGCATTTT.

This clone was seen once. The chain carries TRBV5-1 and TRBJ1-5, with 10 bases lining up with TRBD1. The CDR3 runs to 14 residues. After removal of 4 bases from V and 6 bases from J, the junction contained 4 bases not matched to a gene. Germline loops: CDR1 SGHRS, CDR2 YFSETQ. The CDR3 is CASSDGTGVQPQHF. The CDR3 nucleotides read TGCGCCAGCAGCGACGGGACAGGGGTTCAGCCCCAGCATTTT.

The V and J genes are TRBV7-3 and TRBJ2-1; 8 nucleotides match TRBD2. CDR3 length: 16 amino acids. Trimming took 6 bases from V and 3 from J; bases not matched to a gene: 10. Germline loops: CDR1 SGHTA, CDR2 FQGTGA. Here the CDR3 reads CASSPGPGLGYNEQFF. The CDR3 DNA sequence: TGTGCCAGCAGTCCGGGTCCGGGACTAGGCTACAATGAGCAGTTCTTC.

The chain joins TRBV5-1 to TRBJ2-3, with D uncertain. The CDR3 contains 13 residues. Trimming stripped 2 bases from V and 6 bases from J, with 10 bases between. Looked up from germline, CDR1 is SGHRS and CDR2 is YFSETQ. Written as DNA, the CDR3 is TGCGCCAGCAGCTTTAGCCAGAGGGATACGCAGTATTTT. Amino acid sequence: CASSFSQRDTQYF.

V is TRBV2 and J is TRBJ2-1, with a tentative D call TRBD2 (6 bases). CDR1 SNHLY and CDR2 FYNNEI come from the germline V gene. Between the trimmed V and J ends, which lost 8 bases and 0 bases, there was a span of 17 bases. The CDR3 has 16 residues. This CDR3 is CASLPLAGSSYNEQFF. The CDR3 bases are TGTGCCAGCCTCCCCCTAGCCGGGAGCTCCTACAATGAGCAGTTCTTC.

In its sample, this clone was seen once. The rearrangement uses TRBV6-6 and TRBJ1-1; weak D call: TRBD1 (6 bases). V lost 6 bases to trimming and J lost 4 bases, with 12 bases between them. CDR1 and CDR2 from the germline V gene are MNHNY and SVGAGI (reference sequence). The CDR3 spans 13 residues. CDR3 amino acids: CASRAGTPTEAFF. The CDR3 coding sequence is TGTGCCAGCAGGGCCGGGACACCCACTGAAGCTTTCTTT.

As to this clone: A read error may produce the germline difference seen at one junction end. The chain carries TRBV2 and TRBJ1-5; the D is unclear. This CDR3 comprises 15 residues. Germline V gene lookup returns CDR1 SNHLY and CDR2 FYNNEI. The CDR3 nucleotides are TGTGCCAGCAGTGAAGGTACTTACTACAATCCGCCCCAGCATTTT. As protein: CASSEGTYYNPPQHF.

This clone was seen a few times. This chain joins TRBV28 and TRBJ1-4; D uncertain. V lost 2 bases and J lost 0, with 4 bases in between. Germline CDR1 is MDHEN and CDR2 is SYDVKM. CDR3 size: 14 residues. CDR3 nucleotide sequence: TGTGCCAGCAGTTTAGCAGCAACTAATGAAAAACTGTTTTTT. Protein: CASSLAATNEKLFF.

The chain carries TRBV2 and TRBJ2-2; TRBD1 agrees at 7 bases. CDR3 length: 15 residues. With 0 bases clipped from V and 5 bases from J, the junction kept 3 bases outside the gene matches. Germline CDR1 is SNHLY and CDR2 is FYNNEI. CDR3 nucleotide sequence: TGTGCCAGCAGTGAAGCTCAGGGGGAGACCGGGGAGCTGTTTTTT. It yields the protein CASSEAQGETGELFF. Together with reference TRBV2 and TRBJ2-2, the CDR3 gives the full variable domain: EPEVTQTPSHQVTQMGQEVILRCVPISNHLYFYWYRQILGQKVEFLVSFYNNEISEKSEIFDDQFSVERPDGSNFTLKIRSTKLEDSAMYFCASSEAQGETGELFFGEGSRLTVL.

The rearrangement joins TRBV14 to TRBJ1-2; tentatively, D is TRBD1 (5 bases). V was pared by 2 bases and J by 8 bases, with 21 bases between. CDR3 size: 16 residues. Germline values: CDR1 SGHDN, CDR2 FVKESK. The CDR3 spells CASSQLRGRGLQGYTF. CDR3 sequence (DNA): TGTGCCAGCAGCCAACTCCGAGGGAGGGGCCTGCAAGGCTACACCTTC.

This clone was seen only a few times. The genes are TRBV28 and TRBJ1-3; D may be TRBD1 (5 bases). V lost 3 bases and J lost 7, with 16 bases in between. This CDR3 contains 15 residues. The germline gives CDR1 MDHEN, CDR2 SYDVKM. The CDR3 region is CASSLTPTGSNTIYF. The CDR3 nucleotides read TGTGCCAGCAGTTTGACCCCTACAGGTTCGAACACCATATATTTT.